These 19 T cell receptor beta chains share one sample of origin, sequenced in a study of T cells in Graves' hyperthyroidism and ophthalmopathy. What was amplified from RNA transcripts were TCR beta CDR3 regions. The TCR CDR3 first-round RT-PCR relied on the HTBI primer set. TCRdb recomputed calls from the multiplex PCR reads with MiXCR, one row per CDR3 protein. This sample has around 270,000 distinct CDR3 sequences, with roughly a fifth found just once. The sample was blood. The receptors were gathered from a man aged 45-65 years with Graves' ophthalmopathy.

A word on this clonotype: One end of the junction does not line up with germline, which may come from a read error. The chain is built from TRBV4-1 and TRBJ1-1; the match to TRBD1 covers 9 bases. The CDR3 is 17 residues long. Germline loops: CDR1 MGHRA, CDR2 YSYEKL. The DNA for the CDR3 is TGCGCCAGCCGCCAGGGACAGGGCGCAAAGTTCAACACTGAAGCTTTCTTT. Translating gives CASRQGQGAKFNTEAFF.

The rearrangement links TRBV20-1 to TRBJ2-1, with unresolved D. Germline V lookup: CDR1 DFQATT, CDR2 SNEGSKA (reference sequence). Trimming took off 1 base at V and 0 bases at J, with 7 bases between the two ends. This CDR3 has 14 amino acids. The CDR3 loop reads CSARGPSSYNEQFF. As DNA, the CDR3 is TGCAGTGCTAGAGGGCCAAGCTCCTACAATGAGCAGTTCTTC.

The gene calls are TRBV2 and TRBJ1-2, with 8 bases aligning to TRBD1. Germline loops: CDR1 SNHLY, CDR2 FYNNEI. The CDR3 sequence is 15 residues long. J lost 4 bases, V lost 6 bases, and 10 bases had no gene match. This chain's CDR3 is CASSPTKDRVYGYTF. CDR3 nucleotides: TGTGCCAGCAGCCCTACAAAGGACAGGGTCTATGGCTACACCTTC. The entire variable domain, with the rest obtained from reference TRBV2 and TRBJ1-2, is as follows: EPEVTQTPSHQVTQMGQEVILRCVPISNHLYFYWYRQILGQKVEFLVSFYNNEISEKSEIFDDQFSVERPDGSNFTLKIRSTKLEDSAMYFCASSPTKDRVYGYTFGSGTRLTVV.

This clonotype was detected many times. The rearrangement uses TRBV20-1 and TRBJ2-2; no clear D. The CDR3 covers 14 residues. Trimming left V 3 bases short and J 0 bases short, with 8 bases between. Germline loops: CDR1 DFQATT, CDR2 SNEGSKA (reference sequence). DNA of the CDR3: TGCAGTGCTAGGGGCGGTTCGAACACCGGGGAGCTGTTTTTT. Its protein product is CSARGGSNTGELFF.

This clonotype has more than one count but fewer than ten. The V and J genes are TRBV5-1 and TRBJ2-2, with 7 bases lining up with TRBD1. The CDR3 sequence is 13 residues long. The germline gives CDR1 SGHRS, CDR2 YFSETQ. V was pared by 2 bases and J by 7 bases, with 2 bases of the junction left unmatched. CDR3 nucleotides: TGCGCCAGCAGCTTAGGGGGCCACGGGGAGCTGTTTTTT. Its translation is CASSLGGHGELFF. The full variable domain, its missing parts supplied by reference TRBV5-1 and TRBJ2-2, is KAGVTQTPRYLIKTRGQQVTLSCSPISGHRSVSWYQQTPGQGLQFLFEYFSETQRNKGNFPGRFSGRQFSNSRSEMNVSTLELGDSALYLCASSLGGHGELFFGEGSRLTVL.

This clonotype came up a few times. V gene TRBV29-1 combines with J gene TRBJ2-5, with TRBD2 matching 8 bases. This CDR3 has 14 amino acids. V trimming: 8 bases; J trimming: 1 base; junction bases outside the gene matches: 9. CDR1 SQVTM and CDR2 ANQGSEA come from the germline V gene. The CDR3 loop is CSLGREGVQETQYF. CDR3 nucleotides: TGCAGCTTGGGACGGGAGGGCGTCCAAGAGACCCAGTACTTC.

The sample holds many counts of this clonotype. V gene TRBV3-1 combines with J gene TRBJ2-7; D is unresolved. Trimming pared 1 base from V and 0 bases from J, leaving 10 bases between. Germline V gives CDR1 LGHDT, CDR2 YNNKEL (reference sequence). The CDR3 runs to 15 residues. As DNA, the CDR3 is TGTGCCAGCAGCCAAGGTCCTACCCCCTCCTACGAGCAGTACTTC. It yields the protein CASSQGPTPSYEQYF.

This clonotype came up many times. The CDR3 DNA is TGTGCCAGCAGTTCCCCCGGGGCTAGCGGGAGCTTCGAGCAGTACTTC. It yields the protein CASSSPGASGSFEQYF. The chain has TRBV28 and TRBJ2-7, with 10 bases aligning to TRBD2. Trimming removed 4 bases from V and 6 bases from J; junction bases left unmatched: 12. The CDR3 totals 16 residues. The germline V gene has CDR1 MDHEN and CDR2 SYDVKM. Full variable domain (rest looked up from reference TRBV28 and TRBJ2-7): DVKVTQSSRYLVKRTGEKVFLECVQDMDHENMFWYRQDPGLGLRLIYFSYDVKMKEKGDIPEGYSVSREKKERFSLILESASTNQTSMYLCASSSPGASGSFEQYFGPGTRLTVT.

There are a few counts of this clonotype. The chain couples TRBV15 to TRBJ2-1, with D tentatively TRBD2 (5 bases). CDR1 is LNHNV and CDR2 is YYDKDF in the germline V gene (reference sequence). V lost 1 base to trimming and J lost 6 bases, with 10 bases between them. This CDR3 has 14 residues. CDR3 region: CATSRGGGGNEQFF. CDR3 coding DNA: TGTGCCACCAGCAGAGGCGGAGGCGGCAATGAGCAGTTCTTC.

The chain links TRBV7-9 to TRBJ2-2, with D hard to call. V gave up 5 bases and J gave up 9 bases, with 16 bases separating them. CDR1 and CDR2 (germline): SEHNR, FQNEAQ (reference sequence). This CDR3 spans 14 amino acids. CDR3 amino acids: CASSLSQTSWELFF. Here the CDR3 DNA reads TGTGCCAGCAGCCTAAGCCAGACGTCGTGGGAGCTGTTTTTT.

In its sample, this clonotype was seen many times. The CDR3 region has the DNA TGTGCCAGCTCACCAACGGGCTCCTACAATGAGCAGTTCTTC. Its translation is CASSPTGSYNEQFF. The chain carries TRBV18 and TRBJ2-1, with D unclear. V was pared by 2 bases and J by 0 bases, with 5 bases between. In germline, CDR1 is KGHSH, CDR2 LQKENI. The CDR3 loop spans 14 amino acids.

This clonotype has ten or more counts. V and J are TRBV7-8 and TRBJ1-5; no clear D. CDR1 and CDR2 (germline): SGHVS, FQNEAQ. V was trimmed by 4 bases and J by 4 bases, leaving 20 bases between them. The CDR3 loop spans 17 amino acids. CDR3 DNA: TGTGCCAGCAGCTCCGGTCGAGCGGGTTTGTGGAATCAGCCCCAGCATTTT. Its translation is CASSSGRAGLWNQPQHF. Together with reference TRBV7-8 and TRBJ1-5, the CDR3 gives the full variable domain: GAGVSQSPRYKVAKRGQDVALRCDPISGHVSLFWYQQALGQGPEFLTYFQNEAQLDKSGLPSDRFFAERPEGSVSTLKIQRTQQEDSAVYLCASSSGRAGLWNQPQHFGDGTRLSIL.

With respect to this clonotype: One base away lies a much larger clone, so this may be a sequencing read error. The genes are TRBV20-1 and TRBJ1-5; 8 nucleotides agree with TRBD1. Germline loops: CDR1 DFQATT, CDR2 SNEGSKA (reference sequence). This CDR3 contains 15 residues. After removal of 3 bases from V and 3 bases from J, the junction contained 7 bases not matched to a gene. The CDR3: CSASPTGAPNQPQHF. CDR3 in DNA: TGCAGTGCTAGCCCGACAGGGGCGCCCAATCAGCCCCAGCATTTT.

The V call is TRBV10-1, the J call TRBJ2-7; tentative D call: TRBD2 (6 bases). The CDR3 extends over 15 amino acids. V was pared by 3 bases and J by 7 bases, with 19 bases between. Germline assignment: CDR1 WNHNN and CDR2 SYGVQD (reference sequence). CDR3 region: CASSEGPLGGGEQYF. CDR3 DNA: TGCGCCAGCAGTGAAGGACCCTTGGGGGGAGGTGAGCAGTACTTC.

Ten or more counts support this clonotype. This chain links TRBV27 with TRBJ1-5, with D uncertain. In germline, CDR1 is MNHEY, CDR2 SMNVEV (reference sequence). This CDR3 region has 13 residues. Trimming pared 3 bases from V and 4 bases from J, leaving 7 bases between. CDR3 bases: TGTGCCAGCAGTTTTGGATATAATCAGCCCCAGCATTTT. It specifies CASSFGYNQPQHF.

The chain has TRBV18 and TRBJ2-3; D gene uncertain. Germline-derived CDR1 and CDR2 are KGHSH and LQKENI. The ends were cut back, 6 bases at V and 6 bases at J, with 10 bases in the middle. The CDR3 covers 12 residues. As DNA, the CDR3 is TGTGCCAGCTCCCACGGTCAGGATACGCAGTATTTT. It yields the protein CASSHGQDTQYF.

This chain uses TRBV7-2 with TRBJ2-4; tentatively, D is TRBD2 (7 bases). Germline assignment: CDR1 SGHTA and CDR2 FQGNSA. V lost 1 base and J 3 bases, leaving 16 bases between the germline ends. This CDR3 region has 17 residues. The CDR3, as DNA: TGTGCCAGCAGCTTAGAGCTGAGGGGGGGCAGCAAAAACATTCAGTACTTC. Translating gives CASSLELRGGSKNIQYF.

The chain recombines TRBV9 with TRBJ2-1; D unclear. Germline V CDR1 and CDR2: SGDLS, YYNGEE. The V end lost 3 bases, the J end lost 4 bases, and 5 bases lay between the germline ends. CDR3 size: 12 residues. CDR3 nucleotides: TGTGCCAGCAGCGGCTCTTACAATGAGCAGTTCTTC. This sequence encodes CASSGSYNEQFF.

V is TRBV7-2 and J is TRBJ2-3; maybe TRBD2 (5 bases). This CDR3 comprises 16 residues. The germline V gene encodes CDR1 SGHTA and CDR2 FQGNSA. The V end was cut by 4 bases, the J end by 0 bases, with 14 bases between. This CDR3 reads CASSSPLGSSTDTQYF. Written as DNA, the CDR3 is TGTGCCAGCAGCTCGCCCCTAGGGAGTAGCACAGATACGCAGTATTTT.